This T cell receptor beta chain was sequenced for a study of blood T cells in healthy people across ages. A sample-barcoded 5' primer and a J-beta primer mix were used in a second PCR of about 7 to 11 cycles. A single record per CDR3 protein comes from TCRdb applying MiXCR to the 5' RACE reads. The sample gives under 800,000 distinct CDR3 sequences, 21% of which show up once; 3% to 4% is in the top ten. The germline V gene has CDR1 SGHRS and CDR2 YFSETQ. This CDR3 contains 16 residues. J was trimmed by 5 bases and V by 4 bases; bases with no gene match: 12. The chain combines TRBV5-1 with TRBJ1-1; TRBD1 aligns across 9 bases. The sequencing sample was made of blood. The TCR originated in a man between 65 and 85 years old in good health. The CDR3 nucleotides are TGCGCCAGCAGCCCCTCCCCGGGACAGGGTTCAACTGAAGCTTTCTTT. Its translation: CASSPSPGQGSTEAFF.